This paragraph reports one TCR beta chain. Its antigen remains unidentified. Healthy bone marrow donors made up the cohort. This sample is drawn from a study of cytomegalovirus exposure and HLA in healthy donors. Germline loops: CDR1 SGHAT, CDR2 FQDESV (reference sequence). V lost 5 bases to trimming and J lost 4 bases; unmatched junction nucleotides: 11. There are 16 residues in the CDR3. Study-wide points: Most TCR beta V segments were productive about 90% or about 30% of the time in an earlier analysis. A later analysis by the authors found several of the most significant clusters apparently linked to common viral pathogens.

The PCR was carried out with 60 Vbeta primers and 13 Jbeta primers. Assay: immunoSEQ multiplex PCR; the TCRdb copy retains only in-frame clones and omits some. This sample's table has 150,000 or so clones. The sequenced material came from PBMCs. This sequence joins TRBV11-1 and TRBJ1-5, with 7 bases identical to TRBD1. The sequence derives from a man younger than 30 in good health and CMV-seronegative. The CDR3 reads CASSPGRDSRNQPQHF. The CDR3 nucleotides read TGTGCCAGCAGCCCTGGGCGGGACAGCCGAAATCAGCCCCAGCATTTT.